This TCR beta chain came from a study of beta chain features in type 1 diabetes. cDNA synthesis used the whole RNA isolate, giving expressed TCRB sequences. The study sequenced naive, central memory and regulatory T cell samples to an average of about 3.8 million reads. Libraries were prepared by immunoSEQ multiplex PCR; TCRdb keeps only in-frame clonotypes and omits some of them. The sample consists of 810,000 or so clones, about a sixth of them appearing once. Study results and caveats: Naive, central memory and regulatory TCRB repertoires appeared more similar among patients than healthy donors.

In regard to this clone: No antigen is known for it.

Trimming removed 4 bases from V and 3 bases from J, with 15 bases in between. CDR1 MDHEN and CDR2 SYDVKM come from the germline V gene. CDR3 length: 15 amino acids. Material for sequencing was naive CD4+ T cells from blood. This TCR was recovered from a woman younger than 35 in good health. The J gene is TRBJ1-1, the V gene TRBV28, with a tentative D call TRBD1 (5 bases). CDR3 sequence reads: CASSSPWGSDTEAFF. The CDR3 DNA reads as TGTGCCAGCAGTTCCCCTTGGGGGAGTGACACTGAAGCTTTCTTT.